This T cell receptor beta chain was identified during a study of T cell changes during pregnancy in multiple sclerosis. The CDR3 consists of 15 residues. Germline CDR1 SGHDT, CDR2 YYEEEE. With 0 bases clipped from V and 8 bases from J, the junction kept 9 bases outside the gene matches. This table comes from immunoSEQ multiplex PCR, and its TCRdb copy is limited to in-frame clones, with some not included. Of about 84,000 clones in the sample, about 95% were seen once. Material: peripheral blood, obtained in the third trimester of pregnancy. The rearrangement uses TRBV5-6 and TRBJ1-2; 8 bases map to TRBD1. The origin of this receptor is a female donor with multiple sclerosis, enrolled in a pregnancy study. CDR3 residues: CASSLASRGLGGYTF. DNA for the CDR3: TGTGCCAGCAGCTTGGCTAGCAGGGGGCTTGGGGGCTACACCTTC.